These 2 T cell receptor beta chains originate from one sample sequenced in a study of T cells in Graves' hyperthyroidism and ophthalmopathy. Amplification of TCR beta CDR3 regions was performed using RNA transcripts as template. TCR CDR3 underwent first-round RT-PCR with the HTBI primer set. MiXCR, run by TCRdb on the multiplex PCR reads, gives a single entry per CDR3 protein. The data show about half a million distinct CDR3 sequences, about 20% seen once. Material: blood. The receptor set was obtained from a woman in her 70s with Graves' ophthalmopathy.

The V and J genes are TRBV7-2 and TRBJ2-3, with 9 bases that match TRBD2. V shed 4 bases, J shed 5 bases, and the junction held 13 bases outside the gene matches. Germline loops: CDR1 SGHTA, CDR2 FQGNSA. This CDR3 has 17 amino acids. CDR3 sequence (DNA): TGTGCCAGCAGCTCCAAAGCGGCGGGAGGGCCGGGAGATACGCAGTATTTT. Its translation: CASSSKAAGGPGDTQYF.

This clonotype turned up a few times. The J gene is TRBJ1-1, the V gene TRBV5-1; possible D gene TRBD1, 6 bases. Germline V gene sequence: CDR1 SGHRS, CDR2 YFSETQ. The CDR3 runs 17 residues. The ends were cut back, 4 bases at V and 4 bases at J, with 23 bases in the middle. The CDR3 sequence is CASSLTGTHSNPTEAFF. CDR3 coding DNA: TGCGCCAGCAGCCTCACAGGGACGCATTCGAATCCCACTGAAGCTTTCTTT. The full variable domain, rest sourced from reference TRBV5-1 and TRBJ1-1, is KAGVTQTPRYLIKTRGQQVTLSCSPISGHRSVSWYQQTPGQGLQFLFEYFSETQRNKGNFPGRFSGRQFSNSRSEMNVSTLELGDSALYLCASSLTGTHSNPTEAFFGQGTRLTVV.